These 14 T cell receptor beta chains originate from one sample sequenced in a study of cytomegalovirus exposure and HLA in healthy donors (dated by TCRdb to the late 2010s). Receptor libraries were prepared by the immunoSEQ multiplex PCR assay. For the multiplex PCR, a mixture combining 60 forward primers for TCR Vbeta segments and 13 reverse primers for TCR Jbeta segments was used. Sourced from immuneACCESS, this table was stored by TCRdb with only in-frame sequences that have V and J called. A share of the clones is absent; for the studies checked, an unresolved V gene accounts for under half, and the remainder has no known explanation. Here the sample has fewer than 110,000 clones; over 70% occur a single time. Approximately 3.7% of the sample comes from the top ten. The material sequenced was PBMCs. These receptors all stem from a man aged 50-60 years in good health and CMV-seropositive.

This clone came up a few times. The chain joins TRBV19 to TRBJ1-2; TRBD1 agrees at 10 bases. The CDR3 is 14 amino acids. Germline lookup yields CDR1 LNHDA and CDR2 SQIVND (reference sequence). The ends lost 1 base at V and 7 bases at J; junction bases unmatched: 3. The CDR3 nucleotides are TGTGCCAGTAGTATAGGCCGGGACAGGGGTGGCTACACCTTC. This translates into CASSIGRDRGGYTF.

The V gene is TRBV2, the J gene TRBJ2-2, with 8 positions matching TRBD2. The CDR3 has 17 amino acids. V was clipped by 0 bases and J by 4 bases; unmatched bases: 7. Germline CDR1 SNHLY, CDR2 FYNNEI. The CDR3 is CASSEARGGEGTGELFF. Here the CDR3 DNA reads TGTGCCAGCAGTGAAGCCCGGGGGGGGGAGGGCACCGGGGAGCTGTTTTTT.

The V call is TRBV4-2, the J call TRBJ2-2; 10 nucleotides align to TRBD2. Trimming at V came to 1 base and at J to 1 base, leaving 6 bases not matched to a gene. Germline-derived CDR1 and CDR2 are LGHNA and YNFKEQ. The CDR3 spans 18 residues. DNA for the CDR3: TGTGCCAGCAGCCAAGGATCCGGGACTAGCGAGAACACCGGGGAGCTGTTTTTT. It yields the protein CASSQGSGTSENTGELFF.

This sequence joins TRBV19 and TRBJ2-1, with 10 bases identical to TRBD2. This CDR3 comprises 16 residues. Germline V CDR1 and CDR2: LNHDA, SQIVND (reference sequence). The trim removed 5 bases at V and 7 bases at J, leaving 11 bases unmatched. As DNA, the CDR3 is TGTGCCAGTAGTCCCCGAGATAGCGGGAGGAATAATGAGCAGTTCTTC. It is translated as CASSPRDSGRNNEQFF.

V is TRBV5-1 and J is TRBJ2-7; weak D call: TRBD1 (6 bases). The germline V gene encodes CDR1 SGHRS and CDR2 YFSETQ. The germline V and J ends were trimmed by 4 bases and 4 bases, with 12 bases remaining between them. The CDR3 spans 13 residues. CDR3: CASSPGQYYEQYF. CDR3 DNA sequence: TGCGCCAGCAGCCCTGGACAGTATTACGAGCAGTACTTC.

The chain couples TRBV2 to TRBJ1-1; perhaps TRBD1 as D (5 bases). CDR3 length: 15 amino acids. From germline, CDR1 is SNHLY and CDR2 FYNNEI. V was trimmed by 6 bases and J by 3 bases, leaving 17 bases between them. CDR3 loop: CASSQSGVVDTEAFF. DNA for the CDR3: TGTGCCAGCAGCCAATCGGGGGTTGTGGACACTGAAGCTTTCTTT. Drawing the rest from reference TRBV2 and TRBJ1-1, the complete variable domain is EPEVTQTPSHQVTQMGQEVILRCVPISNHLYFYWYRQILGQKVEFLVSFYNNEISEKSEIFDDQFSVERPDGSNFTLKIRSTKLEDSAMYFCASSQSGVVDTEAFFGQGTRLTVV.

This chain links TRBV19 with TRBJ1-4; D unresolved. The CDR3 covers 16 residues. The germline V gene has CDR1 LNHDA and CDR2 SQIVND (reference sequence). V was trimmed by 1 base and J by 0 bases, leaving 9 bases between them. CDR3 loop: CASSIGGGTTNEKLFF. CDR3 nucleotides: TGTGCCAGTAGTATAGGTGGTGGCACAACTAATGAAAAACTGTTTTTT.

The chain is built from TRBV6-5 and TRBJ2-2; D not resolved. V shed 0 bases and J shed 5 bases, with 10 bases lying between them. This CDR3 is built from 15 residues. Looked up from germline, CDR1 is MNHEY and CDR2 is SVGAGI. In DNA, the CDR3 is TGTGCCAGCAGTTACTCGATCGTCAGAACCGGGGAGCTGTTTTTT. Protein sequence: CASSYSIVRTGELFF.

The V call is TRBV5-1, the J call TRBJ2-5, with 7 nucleotides matching TRBD2. The assigned J gene may be wrong: the sequence end matches TRBJ2-7 better. CDR3 length: 13 residues. The germline CDR1 and CDR2 sequences are SGHRS and YFSETQ. The CDR3 nucleotides are TGCGCCAGCAGCCGCGGGGGTGGCTACGAGCAGTACTTC. Residues: CASSRGGGYEQYF.

Concerning this clone: This CDR3 is also generated by other DNA sequences in the sample. V gene TRBV11-3 combines with J gene TRBJ2-1, with D tentatively TRBD2 (5 bases). Germline assignment: CDR1 SGHNT and CDR2 YENEEA. CDR3 length equals 14 residues. Between the trimmed V and J ends, which lost 4 bases and 2 bases, there was a span of 9 bases. Written as DNA, the CDR3 is TGTGCCAGCAGCTCCGGACTGGCCTACAATGAGCAGTTCTTC. It encodes CASSSGLAYNEQFF.

V gene TRBV30 combines with J gene TRBJ1-3, with TRBD1 as a possible D gene (5 bases). In germline, CDR1 is GTSNPN, CDR2 SVGIG (reference sequence). Trimming stripped 2 bases from V and 2 bases from J, with 7 bases between. This CDR3 has 13 amino acids. This chain's CDR3 is CAWSRGAGNTIYF. The CDR3 nucleotides read TGTGCCTGGAGTCGGGGGGCTGGAAACACCATATATTTT. The full variable domain, with the rest looked up from reference TRBV30 and TRBJ1-3, is SQTIHQWPATLVQPVGSPLSLECTVEGTSNPNLYWYRQAAGRGLQLLFYSVGIGQISSEVPQNLSASRPQDRQFILSSKKLLLSDSGFYLCAWSRGAGNTIYFGEGSWLTVV.

V gene TRBV29-1 combines with J gene TRBJ1-5; the D gene is possibly TRBD1 (6 bases). V lost 4 bases to trimming and J lost 6 bases, with 13 bases between them. The germline CDR1 and CDR2 sequences are SQVTM and ANQGSEA. The CDR3 covers 13 residues. Written as DNA, the CDR3 is TGCAGCGTTGGACAGGTTGCAGGTCAGCCCCAGCATTTT. It specifies CSVGQVAGQPQHF. The whole variable domain, filled in from reference TRBV29-1 and TRBJ1-5, reads SAVISQKPSRDICQRGTSLTIQCQVDSQVTMMFWYRQQPGQSLTLIATANQGSEATYESGFVIDKFPISRPNLTFSTLTVSNMSPEDSSIYLCSVGQVAGQPQHFGDGTRLSIL.

The CDR3 loop is CASSLLGDYEQYF. The CDR3 DNA reads TGTGCCAGTAGTTTACTAGGGGACTACGAGCAGTACTTC. The chain couples TRBV19 to TRBJ2-5; possibly TRBD1 or TRBD2 for D (5 bases each). Gene TRBJ2-7 matches the end of the DNA better, so the J call may be wrong. Germline loops: CDR1 LNHDA, CDR2 SQIVND (reference sequence). This CDR3 region has 13 residues.

V is TRBV28 and J is TRBJ2-7, with 8 bases that match TRBD2. Germline V gives CDR1 MDHEN, CDR2 SYDVKM. V gave up 2 bases and J gave up 12 bases; unmatched junction bases: 9. The CDR3 loop spans 13 amino acids. The CDR3 loop is CASSLRSREGLYF. DNA of the CDR3: TGTGCCAGCAGTTTACGATCTCGGGAGGGCCTGTACTTC. The full variable domain, in which reference TRBV28 and TRBJ2-7 provide the parts outside the CDR3, is DVKVTQSSRYLVKRTGEKVFLECVQDMDHENMFWYRQDPGLGLRLIYFSYDVKMKEKGDIPEGYSVSREKKERFSLILESASTNQTSMYLCASSLRSREGLYFGPGTRLTVT.